This T cell receptor (beta chain) was found in a study of T cells in Graves' hyperthyroidism and ophthalmopathy. Template material for amplifying TCR beta CDR3 regions consisted of RNA transcripts. TCR CDR3 regions were first amplified by RT-PCR with HTBI primers. TCRdb fed the multiplex PCR reads into MiXCR, producing one record per CDR3 protein. The sample carries 250,000 to 300,000 distinct CDR3 sequences, 14% to 15% recorded once. Details on this clonotype: Its antigen remains unknown.

Study-wide findings and caveats: Clonotypes that were expanded in thyroid above 0.001 mostly appeared in blood too.

V shed 9 bases and J 6 bases; nucleotides not matched to a gene: 11. This CDR3 is built from 15 residues. CDR1 and CDR2 (germline): SNHLY, FYNNEI. Patients aged 18 to 65 had newly diagnosed hyperthyroidism of under 2 months' duration. Together with thyroid ultrasound, orbital computed tomography, serum thyroxine and TRAb, clinical symptoms were used for diagnoses. This chain joins TRBV2 and TRBJ2-3; the match to TRBD2 covers 11 bases. The sequence was collected from a woman aged 40-49 years with Graves' hyperthyroidism that later progressed to Graves' ophthalmopathy. The sample consisted of blood. The CDR3 reads CARGGLAEDVDTQYF. The CDR3 DNA follows: TGTGCCAGGGGGGGACTAGCGGAGGATGTGGATACGCAGTATTTT.